Each of the 9 T cell receptor beta chains below was sequenced from the same sample in a study of cytomegalovirus exposure and HLA in healthy donors. PCR used 60 Vbeta primers and 13 Jbeta primers. Assay: immunoSEQ multiplex PCR; the TCRdb copy retains only in-frame clones and omits some. This sample yields 120,000 or so clones, of which roughly four fifths are seen a single time; roughly 1.2% belongs to the top ten. What was sequenced was PBMCs. Every receptor here comes from a woman in her 30s in good health and CMV-seronegative.

The chain has TRBV4-3 and TRBJ1-6; no clear D. This CDR3 is built from 14 residues. Germline-derived CDR1 and CDR2 are LGHNA and YSLEER. Trimming left V 4 bases short and J 0 bases short, with 4 bases between. The CDR3 sequence: CASSLGSYNSPLHF. For the CDR3, the DNA is TGCGCCAGCAGCCTCGGCTCCTATAATTCACCCCTCCACTTT.

The chain recombines TRBV5-1 with TRBJ2-5; TRBD2 matches at 9 bases. This CDR3 is built from 15 residues. Germline-derived CDR1 and CDR2 are SGHRS and YFSETQ. V dropped 4 bases and J dropped 5; count of bases not matched to a gene: 9. This CDR3 is CASSPLAGAGETQYF. For the CDR3, the DNA is TGCGCCAGCAGCCCTTTAGCGGGAGCTGGTGAGACCCAGTACTTC. The whole variable domain, remainder taken from reference TRBV5-1 and TRBJ2-5, is KAGVTQTPRYLIKTRGQQVTLSCSPISGHRSVSWYQQTPGQGLQFLFEYFSETQRNKGNFPGRFSGRQFSNSRSEMNVSTLELGDSALYLCASSPLAGAGETQYFGPGTRLLVL.

V and J are TRBV25-1 and TRBJ2-1; 10 bases line up with TRBD2. Germline CDR1 MGHDK, CDR2 SYGVNS. This CDR3 has 15 amino acids. The trim removed 2 bases at V and 5 bases at J, leaving 3 bases unmatched. CDR3 nucleotide sequence: TGTGCCAGCAGTGAAAGACTAGCGGGTAACAATGAGCAGTTCTTC. This encodes CASSERLAGNNEQFF.

This chain connects TRBV7-2 to TRBJ2-1, with a tentative D call TRBD1 (6 bases). From germline, CDR1 is SGHTA and CDR2 FQGNSA. V was shortened by 4 bases and J by 9 bases, with 19 bases between the two germline ends. The CDR3 contains 15 residues. Here the CDR3 reads CASSCPGQQRSEQFF. Written as DNA, the CDR3 is TGTGCCAGCAGCTGCCCGGGACAACAGCGAAGTGAGCAGTTCTTC.

V usage is TRBV9 and J usage is TRBJ2-1; 11 bases are shared with TRBD1. J was trimmed by 3 bases and V by 3 bases; bases with no gene match: 5. The CDR3 sequence is 16 residues long. The V gene's germline CDR1 is SGDLS and CDR2 YYNGEE. CDR3 region: CASSDGTGGFYNEQFF. The DNA of the CDR3 is TGTGCCAGCAGCGACGGGACAGGGGGTTTCTACAATGAGCAGTTCTTC. The full variable domain, completed using reference TRBV9 and TRBJ2-1, is DSGVTQTPKHLITATGQRVTLRCSPRSGDLSVYWYQQSLDQGLQFLIQYYNGEERAKGNILERFSAQQFPDLHSELNLSSLELGDSALYFCASSDGTGGFYNEQFFGPGTRLTVL.

This clone has just one count. This chain uses TRBV2 with TRBJ2-7; possibly TRBD1 for D (6 bases). Trimming took off 5 bases at V and 4 bases at J, with 18 bases between the two ends. The CDR3 consists of 15 residues. Germline assignment: CDR1 SNHLY and CDR2 FYNNEI. CDR3 sequence (DNA): TGTGCCAGCAGTCATGGGGGCAGGGCGCGGTACGAGCAGTACTTC. Its translation is CASSHGGRARYEQYF.

The V gene is TRBV28, the J gene TRBJ1-5, with D unclear. CDR1 and CDR2 from the germline V gene are MDHEN and SYDVKM. The CDR3 length is 13 residues. Trimming cost V 6 bases and J 1 base, with 7 bases left between them. The CDR3 DNA reads TGTGCCAGCAGGCGGTTGAGCAATCAGCCCCAGCATTTT. Protein sequence: CASRRLSNQPQHF.

This chain links TRBV4-2 with TRBJ1-1; D gene unclear. The CDR3 spans 13 residues. Trimming took 0 bases from V and 1 from J, leaving 3 bases between them. Germline V gene data show CDR1 as LGHNA and CDR2 as YNFKEQ. The CDR3: CASSQEANTEAFF. CDR3 nucleotides: TGTGCCAGCAGCCAAGAAGCGAACACTGAAGCTTTCTTT.

V gene TRBV29-1 combines with J gene TRBJ2-1; 10 nucleotides agree with TRBD2. The germline V gene has CDR1 SQVTM and CDR2 ANQGSEA. V gave up 6 bases and J gave up 3 bases; unmatched junction bases: 5. The CDR3 contains 14 residues. The CDR3 DNA follows: TGCAGCGTCCCTCCTAGCGGGGGCTACAATGAGCAGTTCTTC. Amino acids: CSVPPSGGYNEQFF.